The clone carrying this T cell receptor (beta chain) was detected only a few times. The data were obtained in a study of blood T cell repertoires in COVID-19. Measured with immunoSEQ multiplex PCR; TCRdb has only the in-frame clones, and not every one. The table includes about 210,000 clones, less than 85% detected once. Germline CDR1 is SGDLS and CDR2 is YYNGEE. The CDR3 runs to 15 residues. Trimming stripped 0 bases from V and 2 bases from J, with 10 bases between. The material sequenced was peripheral blood. The V gene is TRBV9, the J gene TRBJ2-3, with D unresolved. The source of this sequence is a woman of 80 years or more with COVID-19, enrolled during active disease. In DNA form, the CDR3 reads TGTGCCAGCAGCGTAGCCCCGTACTCCACAGATACGCAGTATTTT. It encodes CASSVAPYSTDTQYF.